This T cell receptor (beta chain) was captured in a study of blood T cell repertoires in COVID-19. This clone was recorded once. V dropped 2 bases and J dropped 0 bases, with 12 bases sitting between them. The CDR3 totals 16 residues. CDR1 is SGHNT and CDR2 is YYREEE in the germline V gene (reference sequence). Profiling relied on immunoSEQ multiplex PCR, and the TCRdb table lists in-frame clones only, not all of them. The data hold 300,000 to 450,000 clones, with about 90% observed a single time. The sequencing input was PBMCs or T cells enriched from blood (not recorded which). This sequence joins TRBV5-4 and TRBJ1-3, with no clear D. The origin of this receptor is a woman in her twenties or thirties who had recovered from COVID-19. The CDR3 protein is CASSFPSESSGNTIYF. The CDR3, as DNA: TGTGCCAGCAGCTTCCCTTCGGAGAGCTCTGGAAACACCATATATTTT.